This is a list of T cell receptor beta chains from one sample in a study of early T cells in non-severe SARS-CoV-2 infection. Via MiXCR, TCRdb re-called the 5' RACE reads, giving one row per CDR3 protein. The table has 75,000 to 90,000 distinct CDR3 sequences, around 5.6% seen once. Sequencing used whole blood. The receptors derive from an adult who was a healthcare worker with PCR-confirmed SARS-CoV-2 infection or an uninfected control (not recorded which). CDR3s include the opening cysteine and the closing phenylalanine or tryptophan. Fields, in order: J gene, clone size, D gene, V gene, CDR3 DNA, CDR3 protein. D genes are given only for firm matches. Clone sizes are given selectively: once, few, many, or a class where the clone is expanded.

TRBJ1-2 few TRBD1 TRBV7-9 TGTGCCAGCAGCCCCCTGACAGGGAGAGGCGGCTACACCTTC CASSPLTGRGGYTF
TRBJ2-1 NA NA TRBV28 TGTGCCAGCACCTTACTCAGCTACAATGAGCAGTTCTTC CASTLLSYNEQFF
TRBJ1-1 NA NA TRBV18 TGTGCCAGCTCAGTCTGGAAGAACACTGAAGCTTTCTTT CASSVWKNTEAFF
TRBJ2-1 NA TRBD2 TRBV5-4 TGTGCCAGCAGCTTGGCCGGGGGACTAGGCCGTAATGAGCAGTTCTTC CASSLAGGLGRNEQFF
TRBJ1-2 NA NA TRBV4-2 TGTGCCAGCAGCCACGAACAGGGAAACTATGGCTACACCTTC CASSHEQGNYGYTF
TRBJ1-4 few TRBD1 TRBV18 TGTGCCAGCTCACCGAAACAGGGGGCAATGGAGAAACTGTTTTTT CASSPKQGAMEKLFF
TRBJ2-2 many NA TRBV27 TGTGCCAGCAGTCCCGCCGTGGAGCGGGTCTACACCGGGGAGCTGTTTTTT CASSPAVERVYTGELFF
TRBJ2-3 many TRBD2 TRBV4-2 TGTGCCAGCAGCCTCCAGACTAGCGGGAGTCCTACTAGCACAGATACGCAGTATTTT CASSLQTSGSPTSTDTQYF
TRBJ2-7 many NA TRBV12-5 TGTGCTAGTGGCTTACGGGACTACGAGCAGTACTTC CASGLRDYEQYF
TRBJ2-2 NA TRBD1 TRBV28 TGTGCCAGCAGCCAAAACCCGGGACAGGGTAACACCGGGGAGCTGTTTTTT CASSQNPGQGNTGELFF
TRBJ2-5 NA NA TRBV5-1 TGCGCCAGCAGCTTGGGGACCCGGGACGGCGGAGGAGAGACCCAGTACTTC CASSLGTRDGGGETQYF
TRBJ2-1 many NA TRBV7-2 TGTGCCAGCAGCATATGGGACGGGTCCTACAATGAGCAGTTCTTC CASSIWDGSYNEQFF
TRBJ2-7 NA NA TRBV5-1 TGCGCCAGCAGCTTGGACAGAGCCTCCTACGAGCAGTACTTC CASSLDRASYEQYF
TRBJ2-7 NA NA TRBV28 TGTGCCAGCGTTGATCTCTACGAGCAGTACTTC CASVDLYEQYF
TRBJ2-1 many NA TRBV30 TGTGCCTGGAGGCCAGACGGGAACAATGAGCAGTTCTTC CAWRPDGNNEQFF
TRBJ2-2 many NA TRBV2 TGTGCCAACCAGGACAGCACGAACACCGGGGAGCTGTTTTTT CANQDSTNTGELFF
TRBJ2-1 many NA TRBV29-1 TGCAGCGTTGCGAGTTCGGGGGTGGCCGGCCGCGAGCAGTTCTTC CSVASSGVAGREQFF